These T cell receptor beta chains were read from a single sample in a study of glioma-infiltrating T cells after dendritic cell vaccination. TCRdb's copy holds only in-frame clones and misses some; the assay was immunoSEQ multiplex PCR. Here the sample spans about 50,000 clones, 85% being singletons. The sample in question was blood, obtained after dendritic cell vaccination. These receptors all come from a human donor with glioblastoma. CDR3s include the opening cysteine and the closing phenylalanine or tryptophan. A D gene is named only where the DNA matches it firmly. Rows may omit the clone size; those that give it use once, few, many or a size class.

>TRBJ2-3|NA|NA|TRBV15
TGTGCCACCAGCTCCCGCCGGACAAGTGATACAGATACGCAGTATTTT
CATSSRRTSDTDTQYF
>TRBJ1-1|TRBD1|NA|TRBV7-9
TGTGCCAGCAGCTTAGTACAGGGGGCCGGCACTGAAGCTTTCTTT
CASSLVQGAGTEAFF
>TRBJ2-7|TRBD1|NA|TRBV19
TGTGCCAGTAGTCTATCTGGGACAGGATACTACGAGCAGTACTTC
CASSLSGTGYYEQYF
>TRBJ2-5|NA|NA|TRBV6-6
TGTGCCAGCACCTCAAGGGGTGAAGAGACCCAGTACTTC
CASTSRGEETQYF
>TRBJ2-7|TRBD2|NA|TRBV27
TGTGCCAGCAGGCCCCCCGGACTAGCGGGGAGCTCCTACGAGCAGTACTTC
CASRPPGLAGSSYEQYF
>TRBJ2-7|NA|once|TRBV10-3
TGTGCCATCAGTGGGATCCCCCGCAGGTACGAGCAGTACTTC
CAISGIPRRYEQYF
>TRBJ2-2|NA|once|TRBV7-9
TGTGCCAGCAGCTCTACTAGAATCCTAACCGGGGAGCTGTTTTTT
CASSSTRILTGELFF
>TRBJ1-6|NA|NA|TRBV4-2
TGTGCCAGCAGCCAAGAGCGTATGTCGGGGTCACCCCTCCACTTT
CASSQERMSGSPLHF
>TRBJ2-3|TRBD2|NA|TRBV11-3
TGTGCCAGCAGCCCTATGACTAGCGGGGGGCTCGGAGATACGCAGTATTTT
CASSPMTSGGLGDTQYF
>TRBJ1-1|NA|NA|TRBV11-3
TGTGCCAGCAGCTTAGCGCAGGGGCACGTATTTGCTTTCTTT
CASSLAQGHVFAFF
>TRBJ1-2|NA|NA|TRBV7-9
TGTGCCAGCAGCTTGTCCTGGGTCGGGAACTATGGCTACACCTTC
CASSLSWVGNYGYTF
>TRBJ2-3|TRBD1|NA|TRBV9
TGTGCCAGCAGCTTAGAAGGGGGCCCACCGGAAGATACGCAGTATTTT
CASSLEGGPPEDTQYF
>TRBJ1-4|TRBD1|NA|TRBV7-2
TGTGCCAGCAGACAACAGGGGACTAATGAAAAACTGTTTTTT
CASRQQGTNEKLFF
>TRBJ2-7|NA|few|TRBV6-5
TGTGCCAGCAGGACCCGGAGCATACTTTACGAGCAGTACTTC
CASRTRSILYEQYF
>TRBJ2-7|NA|NA|TRBV15
TGTGCCACCAGTAGAGACAGTTACGAGCAGTACTTC
CATSRDSYEQYF
>TRBJ1-2|TRBD1|NA|TRBV6-5
TGTGCCAGCAGTTCCCCCCTAACAGGGGGGAACTATGGCTACACCTTC
CASSSPLTGGNYGYTF
>TRBJ2-7|NA|NA|TRBV30
TGTGCCTGGAGTGCCTTCTCCTACGAGCAGTACTTC
CAWSAFSYEQYF
>TRBJ1-1|NA|NA|TRBV5-6
TGTGCCAGCAGCCTCGGGGTGGCTGAAGCTTTCTTT
CASSLGVAEAFF
>TRBJ2-7|NA|NA|TRBV6-5
TGTGCCACCGCCGGGACATCCCTCTACGAGCAGTACTTC
CATAGTSLYEQYF
>TRBJ1-1|TRBD1|NA|TRBV11-2
TGTGCCAGCAGCTTCGGGACAGGGAACACTGAAGCTTTCTTT
CASSFGTGNTEAFF
>TRBJ2-2|TRBD2|once|TRBV4-2
TGTGCCAGCAGCCCCCGCCCGGGACTAGCGATCGGGGAGCTGTTTTTT
CASSPRPGLAIGELFF
>TRBJ2-1|NA|NA|TRBV7-6
TGTGCCAGCAGCTTAGTAGATTCGTTGGTTAATGAGCAGTTCTTC
CASSLVDSLVNEQFF
>TRBJ2-2|TRBD2|few|TRBV6-4
TGTGCCAGCAGTGGGACTAGCACCGGGGAGCTGTTTTTT
CASSGTSTGELFF
>TRBJ2-7|NA|NA|TRBV6-6
TGTGCCAGCAGTTACTCGCTGGCAGGGTACTACGAGCAGTACTTC
CASSYSLAGYYEQYF
>TRBJ2-1|TRBD1|NA|TRBV7-2
TGTGCCAGCAGCCCAGGTGGGACAGGGTACAATGAGCAGTTCTTC
CASSPGGTGYNEQFF
>TRBJ2-7|NA|NA|TRBV9
TGTGCCAGCAGCGTAGCTCAGGGGACGGGAGAGCAGTACTTC
CASSVAQGTGEQYF
>TRBJ1-1|NA|NA|TRBV20-1
TGCAGTCCGGGAGGCACTGAAGCTTTCTTT
CSPGGTEAFF
>TRBJ1-1|NA|NA|TRBV29-1
TGCAGCGTTGTTAAGAACACTGAAGCTTTCTTT
CSVVKNTEAFF
>TRBJ2-1|TRBD2|NA|TRBV4-1
TGCGCCAGCAGCCCCATTCTAGCGGGGGGGCGTAATGAGCAGTTCTTC
CASSPILAGGRNEQFF
>TRBJ2-3|TRBD2|NA|TRBV27
TGTGCCAGCAGTTTCGGGACTAGCGGTGGGGATACGCAGTATTTT
CASSFGTSGGDTQYF
>TRBJ2-3|NA|NA|TRBV28
TGTGCCAGCAGCACCACGGACAGAGTTCGAGATACGCAGTATTTT
CASSTTDRVRDTQYF
>TRBJ2-7|NA|NA|TRBV10-2
TGCGCCAGCACCTACGGGGGCTCCTACGAGCAGTACTTC
CASTYGGSYEQYF
>TRBJ2-1|TRBD1|NA|TRBV7-2
TGTGCCAGCAGCTTAGCCGGGACAGGGACCGATGAGCAGTTCTTC
CASSLAGTGTDEQFF
>TRBJ2-5|NA|NA|TRBV25-1
TGTGCCAGCAGTGACGTGGGGGGGCGCAGAGAGACCCAGTACTTC
CASSDVGGRRETQYF
>TRBJ1-1|TRBD1|NA|TRBV18
TGTGCCAGCTCACCGGGACAGTGGGGGGCAACTGAAGCTTTCTTT
CASSPGQWGATEAFF
>TRBJ2-3|TRBD1|NA|TRBV9
TGTGCCAGCAGCACCCGGGACAGGGCAACAGATACGCAGTATTTT
CASSTRDRATDTQYF
>TRBJ1-6|NA|NA|TRBV5-6
TGTGCCAGCAGGGAGACTGAGTCACCCCTCCACTTT
CASRETESPLHF
>TRBJ2-3|TRBD2|NA|TRBV2
TGTGCCAGCAGGGGCGGGGGGGTCACAGATACGCAGTATTTT
CASRGGGVTDTQYF
>TRBJ2-5|TRBD2|few|TRBV14
TGTGCCAGCAGCCAAGGGGTAACGGGGGGAGAGACCCAGTACTTC
CASSQGVTGGETQYF
>TRBJ1-2|NA|NA|TRBV7-2
TGTGCCAGCAGGTCACCAATGGGCCGGGGAAGTGGCTACACCTTC
CASRSPMGRGSGYTF
>TRBJ2-3|TRBD2|NA|TRBV14
TGTGCCAGCAGCCGGACTAGCGGAGCACGCAATACGCAGTATTTT
CASSRTSGARNTQYF
>TRBJ2-1|TRBD2|NA|TRBV27
TGTGCCAGCAGCGTCCCGGGACTAGCGGGGAATGAGCAGTTCTTC
CASSVPGLAGNEQFF
>TRBJ2-7|NA|NA|TRBV30
TGTGCCTGGAGTGCGGCTGACAGCTTACCCTACGAGCAGTACTTC
CAWSAADSLPYEQYF
>TRBJ2-7|NA|NA|TRBV27
TGTGCCAGCAGTTTATCTGGGGGCGCAAGCTCCTACGAGCAGTACTTC
CASSLSGGASSYEQYF
>TRBJ1-2|NA|once|TRBV2
TGTGCCAGCAGTGAAATCTATACGGGATCAGCTAACTATGGCTACACCTTC
CASSEIYTGSANYGYTF
>TRBJ1-4|NA|NA|TRBV5-8
TGTGCCAGCAGCCCCGAACAGGGACGCGAAAAACTGTTTTTT
CASSPEQGREKLFF
>TRBJ1-2|NA|NA|TRBV28
TGTGCCAGCAGTTTATTAGATTTGGGTTACAGGGGCTACACCTTC
CASSLLDLGYRGYTF
>TRBJ2-3|TRBD2|NA|TRBV5-6
TGTGCCAGCAGCTCTTATAGCGGGGGGGCCGACACAGATACGCAGTATTTT
CASSSYSGGADTDTQYF
>TRBJ2-2|TRBD1|NA|TRBV5-1
TGCGCCAGCAGCCCGGGACAGGGGTACACCGGGGAGCTGTTTTTT
CASSPGQGYTGELFF
>TRBJ2-1|NA|NA|TRBV29-1
TGCAGCGTTGGAGAGTCTTCCGAGCAGTTCTTC
CSVGESSEQFF
>TRBJ1-6|NA|NA|TRBV10-3
TGTGCCATCAGTGGTCAGATCAATTCCCCCCTCCACTTT
CAISGQINSPLHF